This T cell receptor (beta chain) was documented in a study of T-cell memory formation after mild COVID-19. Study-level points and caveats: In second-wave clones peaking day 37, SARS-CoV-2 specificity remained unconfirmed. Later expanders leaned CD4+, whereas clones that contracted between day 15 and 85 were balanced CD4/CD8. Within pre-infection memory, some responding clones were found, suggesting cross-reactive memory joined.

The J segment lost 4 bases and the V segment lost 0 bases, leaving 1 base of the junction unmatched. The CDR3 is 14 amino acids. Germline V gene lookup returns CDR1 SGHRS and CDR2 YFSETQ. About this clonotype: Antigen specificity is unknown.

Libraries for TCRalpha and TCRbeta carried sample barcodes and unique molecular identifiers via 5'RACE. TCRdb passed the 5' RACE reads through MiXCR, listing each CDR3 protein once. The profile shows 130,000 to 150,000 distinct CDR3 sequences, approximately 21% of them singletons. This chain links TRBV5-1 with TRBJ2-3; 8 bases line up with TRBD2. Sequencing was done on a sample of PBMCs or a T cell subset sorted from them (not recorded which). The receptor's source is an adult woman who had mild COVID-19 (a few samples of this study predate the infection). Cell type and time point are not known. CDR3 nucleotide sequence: TGCGCCAGCAGCTTGGCTAGCGGGCCAGATACGCAGTATTTT. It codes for CASSLASGPDTQYF.